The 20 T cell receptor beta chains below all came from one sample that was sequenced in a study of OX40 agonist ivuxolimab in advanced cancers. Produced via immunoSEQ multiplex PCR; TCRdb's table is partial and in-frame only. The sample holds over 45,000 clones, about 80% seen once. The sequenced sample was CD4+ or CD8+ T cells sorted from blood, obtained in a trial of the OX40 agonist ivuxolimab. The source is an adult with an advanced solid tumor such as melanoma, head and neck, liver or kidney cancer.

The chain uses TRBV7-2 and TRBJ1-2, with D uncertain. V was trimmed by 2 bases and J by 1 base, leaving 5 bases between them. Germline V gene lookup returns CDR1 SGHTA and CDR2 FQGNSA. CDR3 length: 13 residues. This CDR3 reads CASSLTRNYGYTF. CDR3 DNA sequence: TGTGCCAGCAGCTTAACGCGTAACTATGGCTACACCTTC.

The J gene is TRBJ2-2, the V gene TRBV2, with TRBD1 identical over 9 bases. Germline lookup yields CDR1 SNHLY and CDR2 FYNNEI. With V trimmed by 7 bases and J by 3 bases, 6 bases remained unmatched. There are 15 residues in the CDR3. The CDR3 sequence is CASTRDRADTGELFF. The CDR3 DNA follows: TGTGCCAGCACCCGGGACAGGGCTGACACCGGGGAGCTGTTTTTT.

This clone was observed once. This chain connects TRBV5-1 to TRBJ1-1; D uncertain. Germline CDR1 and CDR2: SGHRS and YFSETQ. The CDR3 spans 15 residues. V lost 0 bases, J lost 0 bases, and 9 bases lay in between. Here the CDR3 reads CASSLGSLMNTEAFF. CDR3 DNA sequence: TGCGCCAGCAGCTTGGGCAGCCTAATGAACACTGAAGCTTTCTTT. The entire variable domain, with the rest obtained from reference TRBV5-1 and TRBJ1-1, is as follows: KAGVTQTPRYLIKTRGQQVTLSCSPISGHRSVSWYQQTPGQGLQFLFEYFSETQRNKGNFPGRFSGRQFSNSRSEMNVSTLELGDSALYLCASSLGSLMNTEAFFGQGTRLTVV.

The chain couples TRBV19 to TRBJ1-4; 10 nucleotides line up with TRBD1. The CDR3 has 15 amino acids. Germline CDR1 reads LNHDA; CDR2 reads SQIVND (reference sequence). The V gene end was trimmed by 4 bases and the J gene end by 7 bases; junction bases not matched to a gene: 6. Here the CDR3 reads CASSTGTGESEKLFF. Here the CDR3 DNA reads TGTGCCAGTAGTACCGGGACAGGGGAATCTGAAAAACTGTTTTTT.

Written as DNA, the CDR3 is TGTGCCAGCAGCGAGGGGATGGGTAACTCCTACAATGAGCAGTTCTTC. This translates into CASSEGMGNSYNEQFF. The rearrangement links TRBV9 to TRBJ2-1; TRBD1 might be the D (5 bases). The ends were cut back, 3 bases at V and 0 bases at J, with 13 bases in the middle. CDR3 length equals 16 residues. From germline, CDR1 is SGDLS and CDR2 YYNGEE.

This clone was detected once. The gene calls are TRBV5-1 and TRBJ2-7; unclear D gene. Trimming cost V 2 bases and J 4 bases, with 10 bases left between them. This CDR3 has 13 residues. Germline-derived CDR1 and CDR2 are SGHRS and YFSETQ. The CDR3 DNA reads TGCGCCAGCAGCTTAGGATATTTGTACGAGCAGTACTTC. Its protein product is CASSLGYLYEQYF.

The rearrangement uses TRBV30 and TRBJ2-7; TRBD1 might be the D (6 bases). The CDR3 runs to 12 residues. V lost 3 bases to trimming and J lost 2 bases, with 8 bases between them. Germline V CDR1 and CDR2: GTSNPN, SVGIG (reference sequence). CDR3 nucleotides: TGTGCCTGGAGCAGGGGACCCTACGAGCAGTACTTC. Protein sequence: CAWSRGPYEQYF.

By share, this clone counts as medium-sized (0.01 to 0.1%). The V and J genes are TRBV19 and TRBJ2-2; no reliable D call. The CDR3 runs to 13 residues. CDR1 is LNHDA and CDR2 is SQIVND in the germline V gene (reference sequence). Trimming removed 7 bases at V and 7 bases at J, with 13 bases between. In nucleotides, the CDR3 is TGTGCCAGTATCGATCGTTGGAACGGGGAGCTGTTTTTT. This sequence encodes CASIDRWNGELFF.

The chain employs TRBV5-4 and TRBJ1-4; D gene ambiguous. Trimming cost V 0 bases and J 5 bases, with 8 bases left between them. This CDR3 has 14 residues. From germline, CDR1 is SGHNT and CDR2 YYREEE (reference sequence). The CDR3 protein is CASSLDSSNEKLFF. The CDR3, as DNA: TGTGCCAGCAGCTTGGACAGCTCAAATGAAAAACTGTTTTTT.

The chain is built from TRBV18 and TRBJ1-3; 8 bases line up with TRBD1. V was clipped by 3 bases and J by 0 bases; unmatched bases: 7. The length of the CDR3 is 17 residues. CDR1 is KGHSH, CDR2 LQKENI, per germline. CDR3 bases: TGTGCCAGCTCACCGATGGGCAGGGGGCCCTCTGGAAACACCATATATTTT. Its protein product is CASSPMGRGPSGNTIYF.

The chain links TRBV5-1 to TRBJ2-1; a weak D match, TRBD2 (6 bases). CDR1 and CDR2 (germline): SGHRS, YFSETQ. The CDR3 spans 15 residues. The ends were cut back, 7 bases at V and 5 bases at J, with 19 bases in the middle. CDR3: CASGKSGPIHNEQFF. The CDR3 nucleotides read TGCGCCAGCGGCAAAAGCGGGCCAATCCACAATGAGCAGTTCTTC. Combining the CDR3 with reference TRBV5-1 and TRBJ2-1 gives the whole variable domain KAGVTQTPRYLIKTRGQQVTLSCSPISGHRSVSWYQQTPGQGLQFLFEYFSETQRNKGNFPGRFSGRQFSNSRSEMNVSTLELGDSALYLCASGKSGPIHNEQFFGPGTRLTVL.

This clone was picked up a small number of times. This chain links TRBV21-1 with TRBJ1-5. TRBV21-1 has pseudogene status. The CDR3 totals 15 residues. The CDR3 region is CASSKVYWGGQPQHF. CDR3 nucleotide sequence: TGTGCCAGCAGCAAAGTTTATTGGGGGGGTCAGCCCCAGCATTTT.

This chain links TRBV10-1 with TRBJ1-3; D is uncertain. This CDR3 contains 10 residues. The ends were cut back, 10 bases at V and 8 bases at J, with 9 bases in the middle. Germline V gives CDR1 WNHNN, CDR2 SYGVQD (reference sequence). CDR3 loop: CAMWVYTIYF. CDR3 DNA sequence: TGCGCCATGTGGGTTTACACCATATATTTT.

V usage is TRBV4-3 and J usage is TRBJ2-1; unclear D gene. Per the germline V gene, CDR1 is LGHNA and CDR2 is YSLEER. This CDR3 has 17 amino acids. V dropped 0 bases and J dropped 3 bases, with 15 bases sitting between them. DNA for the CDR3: TGCGCCAGCAGCCAAGATCTGGTAGCCTCACTCTACAATGAGCAGTTCTTC. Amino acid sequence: CASSQDLVASLYNEQFF.

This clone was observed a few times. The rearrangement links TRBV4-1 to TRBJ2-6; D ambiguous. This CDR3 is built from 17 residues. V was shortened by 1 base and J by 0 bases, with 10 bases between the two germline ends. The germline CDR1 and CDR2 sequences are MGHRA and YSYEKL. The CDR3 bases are TGCGCCAGCAGCCAAGGTTACGGTGGCTCTGGGGCCAACGTCCTGACTTTC. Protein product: CASSQGYGGSGANVLTF.

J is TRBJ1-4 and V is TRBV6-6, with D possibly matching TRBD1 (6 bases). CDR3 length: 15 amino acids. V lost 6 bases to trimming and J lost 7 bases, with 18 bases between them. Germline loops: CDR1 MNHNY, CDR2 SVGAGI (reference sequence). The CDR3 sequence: CASRTVTGRSEKLFF. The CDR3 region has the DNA TGTGCCAGCAGAACCGTAACAGGGCGAAGTGAAAAACTGTTTTTT.

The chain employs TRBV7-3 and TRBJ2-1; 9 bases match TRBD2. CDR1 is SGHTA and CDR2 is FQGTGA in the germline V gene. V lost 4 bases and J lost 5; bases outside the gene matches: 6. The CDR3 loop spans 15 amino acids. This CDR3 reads CASSSGGRAHNEQFF. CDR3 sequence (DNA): TGTGCCAGCAGCTCTGGCGGGAGGGCCCACAATGAGCAGTTCTTC.

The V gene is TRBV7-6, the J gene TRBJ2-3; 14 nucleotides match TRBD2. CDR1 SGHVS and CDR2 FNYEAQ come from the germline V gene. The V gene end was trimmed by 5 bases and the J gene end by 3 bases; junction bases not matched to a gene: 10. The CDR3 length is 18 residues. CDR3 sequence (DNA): TGTGCCAGCAGCCTAGGACTAGCGGGAGGTATTAGAACAGATACGCAGTATTTT. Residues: CASSLGLAGGIRTDTQYF.

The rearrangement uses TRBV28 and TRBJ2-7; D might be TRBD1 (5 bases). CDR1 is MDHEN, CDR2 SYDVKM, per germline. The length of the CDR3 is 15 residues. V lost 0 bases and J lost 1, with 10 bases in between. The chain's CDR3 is CASSLWTVSSYEQYF. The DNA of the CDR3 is TGTGCCAGCAGTTTATGGACAGTCAGTTCCTACGAGCAGTACTTC. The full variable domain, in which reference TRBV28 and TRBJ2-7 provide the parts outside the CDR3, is DVKVTQSSRYLVKRTGEKVFLECVQDMDHENMFWYRQDPGLGLRLIYFSYDVKMKEKGDIPEGYSVSREKKERFSLILESASTNQTSMYLCASSLWTVSSYEQYFGPGTRLTVT.

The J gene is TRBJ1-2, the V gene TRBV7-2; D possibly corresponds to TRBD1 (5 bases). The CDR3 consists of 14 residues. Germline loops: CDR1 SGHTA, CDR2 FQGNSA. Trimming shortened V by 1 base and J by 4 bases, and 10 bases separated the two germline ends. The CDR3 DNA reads TGTGCCAGCAGCTTAGAGGGACGGACCTATGGCTACACCTTC. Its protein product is CASSLEGRTYGYTF.